This T cell receptor (beta chain) was found in a study of T cells after yellow fever vaccination. Study overall: In the case of low-cell-number fractions, SMART-Seq v4 Ultra Low Input was used for preparation. Study-level results: Peaking on day 5 versus 15, the secondary response was faster but weaker. Just a small share of clonotypes turned up in the CD4 compartment as well as the CD8 compartment.

TCRdb recomputed calls from the 5' RACE reads with MiXCR, one row per CDR3 protein. The repertoire holds about 310,000 distinct CDR3 sequences, with about 3.5% as singletons. Between the trimmed V and J ends, which lost 7 bases and 3 bases, there was a span of 12 bases. The CDR3 is made up of 13 amino acids. Details on this clonotype: Its antigen is unknown.

The receptor was derived from a man aged 18-30 years who received the YFV17D yellow fever vaccine. The sample was PBMCs, taken on the day of the yellow fever booster vaccination. The V and J genes are TRBV6-7 and TRBJ1-2; D is ambiguous. TRBV6-7 belongs to the ORF category, with a function that is uncertain. The CDR3 loop is CASNRRRDYGYTF. The CDR3 DNA reads TGTGCCAGCAATCGACGGAGGGACTATGGCTACACCTTC.